These 13 T cell receptor beta chains were all obtained from the same sample, sequenced in a study of response to subunit inactivated influenza vaccine. Each CDR3 protein gets one entry after TCRdb re-called the RT-PCR reads with MiXCR. The profile covers 430,000 or so distinct CDR3 sequences, with approximately 10% appearing a single time and about an eighth taken by the ten largest. This specimen consisted of PBMCs from blood, obtained roughly 45 days after vaccination. The receptors derive from a man aged 45 to 65 who received an inactivated influenza vaccine.

This clonotype has only a few counts. The chain employs TRBV4-2 and TRBJ2-5, with 9 bases matching TRBD2. With V trimmed by 0 bases and J by 5 bases, 7 bases remained unmatched. The CDR3 has 16 residues. CDR1 is LGHNA and CDR2 is YNFKEQ in the germline V gene. This CDR3 reads CASSQDSSGSRETQYF. The CDR3 bases are TGTGCCAGCAGCCAAGATAGTAGCGGGAGCAGGGAGACCCAGTACTTC.

This clonotype was picked up many times. V and J are TRBV20-1 and TRBJ2-5, with D perhaps matching TRBD2 (6 bases). With 1 base removed from V and 5 bases from J, the gap between germline ends came to 14 bases. Germline CDR1 DFQATT, CDR2 SNEGSKA (reference sequence). The CDR3 loop spans 14 amino acids. CDR3 protein: CSARVVGGGETQYF. The CDR3 nucleotides are TGCAGTGCTAGAGTTGTGGGAGGAGGTGAGACCCAGTACTTC.

Worth noting for this clonotype: A read error is possible here, since a much larger clone lies one base away. The genes are TRBV27 and TRBJ2-1, with unresolved D. The DNA matches TRBJ2-7 better at its end, which makes the J call doubtful. Germline CDR1 MNHEY, CDR2 SMNVEV (reference sequence). This CDR3 comprises 13 residues. CDR3 bases: TGTGCCAGCAGTTTCGGTAGTGGTAATGAGCAGTACTTC. This gives the protein CASSFGSGNEQYF.

This clonotype was counted a few times. The genes are TRBV12-3 or TRBV12-4 and TRBJ1-2; no reliable D call. Between the trimmed V and J ends, which lost 7 bases and 2 bases, there was a span of 11 bases. The CDR3 is 13 residues long. The CDR3 loop is CASTLTGNYGYTF. DNA of the CDR3: TGTGCCAGCACCCTGACGGGAAACTATGGCTACACCTTC.

This clonotype was counted many times. V and J are TRBV29-1 and TRBJ2-5; D unclear. Trimming pared 4 bases from V and 1 base from J, leaving 16 bases between. There are 15 residues in the CDR3. Per germline, CDR1 SQVTM and CDR2 ANQGSEA. The CDR3 DNA reads TGCAGCGTTGCCTCCTGGGCACCTTTCCAAGAGACCCAGTACTTC. Its protein product is CSVASWAPFQETQYF.

The chain couples TRBV12-3 or TRBV12-4 to TRBJ2-1; TRBD2 is a possible D gene (5 bases). Trimming left V 3 bases short and J 4 bases short, with 13 bases between. The CDR3 spans 15 residues. The CDR3 here is CASSFSIARYNEQFF. The CDR3 DNA follows: TGTGCCAGCAGTTTCAGTATAGCGCGTTACAATGAGCAGTTCTTC.

This rearrangement joins TRBV4-3 to TRBJ2-2, with D uncertain. There are 15 residues in the CDR3. Germline V lookup: CDR1 LGHNA, CDR2 YSLEER. The V and J ends lost 1 base and 1 base respectively, with 7 bases between them. This chain's CDR3 is CASSQVTMNTGELFF. As DNA, the CDR3 is TGCGCCAGCAGCCAAGTCACTATGAACACCGGGGAGCTGTTTTTT.

The CDR3 here is CASSVSHGNGANVLTF. The DNA of the CDR3 is TGTGCCAGCAGCGTGAGTCATGGGAATGGGGCCAACGTCCTGACTTTC. The chain uses TRBV9 and TRBJ2-6; no reliable D call. CDR3 length equals 16 residues. The germline V and J ends were trimmed by 2 bases and 3 bases, with 12 bases remaining between them. Germline CDR1 and CDR2: SGDLS and YYNGEE.

The chain has TRBV6-1 and TRBJ2-1; perhaps TRBD2 as D (5 bases). The ends were cut back, 6 bases at V and 0 bases at J, with 12 bases in the middle. Germline V CDR1 and CDR2: MNHNS, SASEGT. The CDR3 extends over 15 amino acids. The CDR3 DNA sequence: TGTGCCAGCAGCACGGCCCGGGGCTCCTACAATGAGCAGTTCTTC. It is translated as CASSTARGSYNEQFF.

In its sample, this clonotype was seen many times. The chain carries TRBV20-1 and TRBJ2-7; 12 nucleotides line up with TRBD2. Germline lookup yields CDR1 DFQATT and CDR2 SNEGSKA (reference sequence). The CDR3 is made up of 14 amino acids. J gave up 6 bases and V 6 bases, and 9 bases lay outside the gene matches. CDR3 residues: CSAASGRAGGEQYF. The DNA for the CDR3 is TGCAGTGCGGCTAGCGGGAGGGCGGGAGGCGAGCAGTACTTC.

This clonotype was observed at least ten times. The chain carries TRBV7-6 and TRBJ2-7; 7 bases map to TRBD1. Germline CDR1 and CDR2: SGHVS and FNYEAQ. Germline trimming cut 5 bases from V and 2 bases from J; bases unmatched to any gene: 6. There are 14 residues in the CDR3. CDR3 region: CASSPGTVTYEQYF. In DNA form, the CDR3 reads TGTGCCAGCAGCCCCGGGACAGTAACCTACGAGCAGTACTTC. Combining the CDR3 with reference TRBV7-6 and TRBJ2-7 gives the whole variable domain GAGVSQSPRYKVTKRGQDVALRCDPISGHVSLYWYRQALGQGPEFLTYFNYEAQQDKSGLPNDRFSAERPEGSISTLTIQRTEQRDSAMYRCASSPGTVTYEQYFGPGTRLTVT.

This clonotype has a handful of counts. The chain combines TRBV28 with TRBJ2-5; TRBD2 matches at 12 bases. Germline CDR1 reads MDHEN; CDR2 reads SYDVKM. With V trimmed by 7 bases and J by 0 bases, 6 bases remained unmatched. The CDR3 sequence is 16 residues long. CDR3: CASTGLAGPYQETQYF. CDR3 nucleotide sequence: TGTGCCAGCACTGGACTAGCGGGGCCGTACCAAGAGACCCAGTACTTC.

This clonotype was counted a few times. The chain couples TRBV6-5 to TRBJ2-2; the D gene is possibly TRBD1 (5 bases). Germline V gene lookup returns CDR1 MNHEY and CDR2 SVGAGI. The CDR3 has 16 residues. Trimming took off 0 bases at V and 4 bases at J, with 12 bases between the two ends. The CDR3 here is CASSYSRRQFTGELFF. The CDR3 nucleotides read TGTGCCAGCAGTTACTCGAGGAGACAGTTCACCGGGGAGCTGTTTTTT.